Shown below are 17 T cell receptor beta chains from a single sample sequenced in a study of shared clonotypes between healthy human individuals. CD8 cells regarded as naive lacked CD45RO, were positively chosen for CCR7, and omitted terminally differentiated effector memory CD45RA+ cells. The assay was immunoSEQ multiplex PCR, and TCRdb's table has in-frame clones only and misses some. The table includes about 590,000 clones, around 95% detected once. Sequencing input: naive CD8+ T cells sorted from blood. Receptors were obtained from a woman aged 25 to 39 in good health.

The chain is built from TRBV28 and TRBJ2-7; tentatively, D is TRBD1 or TRBD2 (5 bases each). In germline, CDR1 is MDHEN, CDR2 SYDVKM. Trimming removed 6 bases at V and 6 bases at J, with 15 bases between. CDR3 size: 13 residues. Here the CDR3 reads CASSLGAFFEQYF. The CDR3, as DNA: TGTGCCAGCAGCCTCGGGGCGTTTTTCGAGCAGTACTTC. Looking up the rest from reference TRBV28 and TRBJ2-7 gives the full variable domain: DVKVTQSSRYLVKRTGEKVFLECVQDMDHENMFWYRQDPGLGLRLIYFSYDVKMKEKGDIPEGYSVSREKKERFSLILESASTNQTSMYLCASSLGAFFEQYFGPGTRLTVT.

V gene TRBV7-8 combines with J gene TRBJ2-3; D remains ambiguous. This CDR3 region has 14 residues. Trimming removed 2 bases at V and 4 bases at J, with 10 bases between. Germline V CDR1 and CDR2: SGHVS, FQNEAQ. Here the CDR3 DNA reads TGTGCCAGCAGCTTATCACGGCTTTCAGATACGCAGTATTTT. It translates to CASSLSRLSDTQYF.

This clone occurred once. The chain has TRBV5-1 and TRBJ2-3, with TRBD2 matching 11 bases. V lost 2 bases to trimming and J lost 4 bases; unmatched junction nucleotides: 3. CDR3 length equals 15 residues. Per germline, CDR1 SGHRS and CDR2 YFSETQ. CDR3 coding DNA: TGCGCCAGCAGCTTCACTAGCGGGAGCTCAGATACGCAGTATTTT. Translating it yields CASSFTSGSSDTQYF.

This clone was seen more than once but under ten times. The genes are TRBV28 and TRBJ1-1; D may be TRBD1 (5 bases). This CDR3 has 12 amino acids. CDR1 is MDHEN and CDR2 is SYDVKM in the germline V gene. The V end lost 3 bases, the J end lost 5 bases, and 7 bases lay between the germline ends. This CDR3 reads CASSFEGTEAFF. The CDR3 DNA reads TGTGCCAGCAGTTTTGAGGGGACTGAAGCTTTCTTT.

This chain links TRBV19 with TRBJ2-5, with TRBD2 matching 7 bases. J lost 7 bases, V lost 7 bases, and 18 bases had no gene match. Germline loops: CDR1 LNHDA, CDR2 SQIVND (reference sequence). The CDR3 contains 16 residues. The CDR3 protein is CASKSRFTGTKVTQYF. The CDR3 DNA reads TGTGCCAGTAAATCCCGATTTACCGGGACTAAGGTGACCCAGTACTTC.

V and J are TRBV7-9 and TRBJ2-1, with unresolved D. Trimming took 5 bases from V and 10 from J, leaving 9 bases between them. This CDR3 has 11 amino acids. Germline V CDR1 and CDR2: SEHNR, FQNEAQ (reference sequence). The CDR3 sequence: CASSLSSEQFF. DNA for the CDR3: TGTGCCAGCAGCCTTAGTTCGGAGCAGTTCTTC.

V usage is TRBV9 and J usage is TRBJ1-3; 8 bases align to TRBD1. V shed 4 bases, J shed 4 bases, and the junction held 16 bases outside the gene matches. Germline V lookup: CDR1 SGDLS, CDR2 YYNGEE. The CDR3 length is 18 residues. CDR3 residues: CASSPRDRRSSLGNTIYF. As DNA, the CDR3 is TGTGCCAGCAGCCCGAGGGACAGGCGATCCTCTTTGGGAAACACCATATATTTT.

This chain uses TRBV9 with TRBJ2-5; 10 bases map to TRBD2. The J call could be wrong; TRBJ2-7 is a better fit for the DNA end. This CDR3 is built from 15 residues. Germline loops: CDR1 SGDLS, CDR2 YYNGEE. The CDR3 is CASSGGTSAAYEQYF. DNA for the CDR3: TGTGCCAGCAGCGGAGGGACTAGCGCGGCCTACGAGCAGTACTTC.

The gene calls are TRBV27 and TRBJ1-1, with TRBD1 as a possible D gene (5 bases). V dropped 8 bases and J dropped 0 bases, with 16 bases sitting between them. The CDR3 covers 15 residues. Germline CDR1 MNHEY, CDR2 SMNVEV (reference sequence). This chain's CDR3 is CASSPSGQVNTEAFF. The CDR3 region has the DNA TGTGCCAGCTCCCCGTCGGGGCAGGTGAACACTGAAGCTTTCTTT.

CDR3 protein: CATSRGRGQEVSYGYTF. CDR3 in DNA: TGTGCCACCAGCAGAGGTCGGGGACAGGAAGTGAGCTATGGCTACACCTTC. The chain joins TRBV15 to TRBJ1-2; TRBD1 matches at 8 bases. With 1 base clipped from V and 4 bases from J, the junction kept 11 bases outside the gene matches. Germline loops: CDR1 LNHNV, CDR2 YYDKDF (reference sequence). The CDR3 is made up of 17 amino acids.

The V gene is TRBV9, the J gene TRBJ1-1, with TRBD1 as a possible D gene (5 bases). Trimming left V 0 bases short and J 11 bases short, with 14 bases between. Germline V gene lookup returns CDR1 SGDLS and CDR2 YYNGEE. This CDR3 is 13 amino acids long. CDR3 nucleotide sequence: TGTGCCAGCAGCGTAGGAACCGGGCCAGGGGCTTTCTTT. Translation gives CASSVGTGPGAFF.

For this clone: Other DNA sequences in this sample translate to the same CDR3. V and J are TRBV5-4 and TRBJ1-1; D ambiguous. Germline CDR1 reads SGHNT; CDR2 reads YYREEE (reference sequence). CDR3 length: 12 residues. V was trimmed by 0 bases and J by 7 bases, leaving 7 bases between them. The CDR3 spells CASSLGGVEAFF. Here the CDR3 DNA reads TGTGCCAGCAGCTTGGGTGGGGTTGAAGCTTTCTTT.

The chain joins TRBV9 to TRBJ2-2; tentatively, D is TRBD1 (5 bases). Trimming shortened V by 3 bases and J by 2 bases, and 17 bases separated the two germline ends. Germline V gene data show CDR1 as SGDLS and CDR2 as YYNGEE. This CDR3 contains 17 residues. The CDR3 spells CASSADWGMTNTGELFF. The CDR3 nucleotides are TGTGCCAGCAGCGCCGATTGGGGCATGACAAACACCGGGGAGCTGTTTTTT.

The V gene is TRBV9, the J gene TRBJ2-1; 9 positions agree with TRBD2. CDR1 and CDR2 (germline): SGDLS, YYNGEE. The J segment lost 0 bases and the V segment lost 3 bases, leaving 7 bases of the junction unmatched. CDR3 length: 17 residues. CDR3 region: CASSEPTSGDSYNEQFF. The CDR3 DNA sequence: TGTGCCAGCAGCGAACCGACTAGCGGAGACTCCTACAATGAGCAGTTCTTC.

The gene calls are TRBV5-4 and TRBJ2-1; tentative D call: TRBD2 (5 bases). Trimming cost V 5 bases and J 8 bases, with 11 bases left between them. In germline, CDR1 is SGHNT, CDR2 YYREEE (reference sequence). This CDR3 contains 12 residues. For the CDR3, the DNA is TGTGCCAGCAGTGCGGGCCGGGATGAGCAGTTCTTC. This sequence encodes CASSAGRDEQFF.

The CDR3 protein is CASSSRQGGNTEAFF. DNA for the CDR3: TGTGCCAGCAGTTCTAGACAGGGGGGGAACACTGAAGCTTTCTTT. The chain combines TRBV28 with TRBJ1-1, with 9 bases fitting TRBD1. V dropped 4 bases and J dropped 1; count of bases not matched to a gene: 4. CDR3 length: 15 amino acids. Germline values: CDR1 MDHEN, CDR2 SYDVKM.

This clone occurred once. This rearrangement joins TRBV28 to TRBJ2-7; TRBD2 matches at 9 bases. The CDR3 loop spans 14 amino acids. Germline V gene data show CDR1 as MDHEN and CDR2 as SYDVKM. V was clipped by 5 bases and J by 4 bases; unmatched bases: 6. The CDR3 loop is CASSRLAETYEQYF. The DNA for the CDR3 is TGTGCCAGCAGTAGACTAGCGGAAACTTACGAGCAGTACTTC.